These 17 T cell receptor beta chains share one sample of origin, sequenced in a study of shared clonotypes between healthy human individuals. TCRdb keeps only in-frame clones here, not all; method: immunoSEQ multiplex PCR. Of about 1.1 million clones listed, 78% are singletons. Specimen: memory CD4+ T cells from PBMCs. Stated subset: CD45RA-negative fraction. The receptors here all came from a man aged 18 to 30 in good health. Some clones in this sample may be carry-over from other donors' samples.

This chain joins TRBV7-2 and TRBJ2-7; 8 nucleotides align to TRBD2. This CDR3 spans 13 amino acids. Germline CDR1 SGHTA, CDR2 FQGNSA. V was clipped by 5 bases and J by 9 bases; unmatched bases: 9. CDR3 region: CASSPGLAGPQYF. CDR3 nucleotides: TGTGCCAGCAGCCCGGGGCTAGCGGGCCCGCAGTACTTC.

This rearrangement joins TRBV10-3 to TRBJ1-2; D uncertain. The ends were cut back, 2 bases at V and 7 bases at J, with 8 bases in the middle. Germline values: CDR1 ENHRY, CDR2 SYGVKD. The CDR3 sequence is 12 residues long. CDR3 sequence: CAISEGLSGYTF. CDR3 nucleotide sequence: TGTGCCATCAGTGAGGGGTTGTCTGGCTACACCTTC.

V and J are TRBV18 and TRBJ2-1, with 9 bases matching TRBD2. This CDR3 has 19 residues. V lost 3 bases, J lost 3 bases, and 15 bases stayed unmatched. The germline V gene has CDR1 KGHSH and CDR2 LQKENI. The CDR3 DNA reads as TGTGCCAGCTCACCTACTGTGGGAGCCCTAGCGGGGTTCTACAATGAGCAGTTCTTC. Encoded protein: CASSPTVGALAGFYNEQFF. Full variable domain (missing parts from reference TRBV18 and TRBJ2-1): NAGVMQNPRHLVRRRGQEARLRCSPMKGHSHVYWYRQLPEEGLKFMVYLQKENIIDESGMPKERFSAEFPKEGPSILRIQQVVRGDSAAYFCASSPTVGALAGFYNEQFFGPGTRLTVL.

This rearrangement joins TRBV5-6 to TRBJ2-7; TRBD2 aligns across 7 bases. V lost 4 bases to trimming and J lost 2 bases; unmatched junction nucleotides: 12. This CDR3 region has 16 residues. In germline, CDR1 is SGHDT, CDR2 YYEEEE. CDR3 sequence (DNA): TGTGCCAGCAGCGGGGGACTAAGCGGGAATCCCTACGAGCAGTACTTC. Translating gives CASSGGLSGNPYEQYF.

This clone came up once. A much larger clone differs by one base, so this may be a read error. This sample includes further DNA sequences coding for the same CDR3. This sequence joins TRBV5-8 and TRBJ1-5; no definite D call. Germline assignment: CDR1 SGHTS and CDR2 YDEGEE. CDR3 length: 11 amino acids. Trimming cost V 3 bases and J 6 bases, with 4 bases left between them. Here the CDR3 reads CASSSAQPQHF. The CDR3 DNA follows: TGTGCCAGCAGCTCGGCTCAGCCCCAGCATTTT.

This chain's CDR3 is CASSLVTGGTDTQYF. The CDR3 nucleotides read TGTGCCAGCAGCTTAGTGACAGGGGGCACAGATACGCAGTATTTT. The J gene is TRBJ2-3, the V gene TRBV11-2; 8 bases map to TRBD1. With V trimmed by 1 base and J by 1 base, 1 base remained unmatched. This CDR3 has 15 residues. Germline V gives CDR1 SGHAT, CDR2 FQNNGV.

The V and J genes are TRBV18 and TRBJ2-3, with TRBD2 matching over 11 bases. J lost 5 bases, V lost 6 bases, and 7 bases had no gene match. This CDR3 comprises 15 residues. Germline lookup yields CDR1 KGHSH and CDR2 LQKENI. The CDR3 reads CASSLLAGARDTQYF. In DNA form, the CDR3 reads TGTGCCAGCTCCCTACTAGCGGGAGCGAGAGATACGCAGTATTTT.

The V and J genes are TRBV5-1 and TRBJ2-5; 8 bases line up with TRBD2. The CDR3 totals 15 residues. CDR1 SGHRS and CDR2 YFSETQ come from the germline V gene. The V gene end was trimmed by 3 bases and the J gene end by 5 bases; junction bases not matched to a gene: 9. The CDR3 spells CASSSTSGQGETQYF. DNA of the CDR3: TGCGCCAGCAGCTCTACTAGCGGCCAAGGGGAGACCCAGTACTTC.

J is TRBJ2-1 and V is TRBV12-5; 9 bases are a match to TRBD2. This CDR3 is built from 14 residues. Trimming at V came to 4 bases and at J to 6 bases, leaving 4 bases not matched to a gene. Per germline, CDR1 LGHNT and CDR2 FRNRAP. The CDR3 region has the DNA TGTGCTAGTGGTTCTAGCGGGATCGTCAATGAGCAGTTCTTC. Its translation is CASGSSGIVNEQFF.

The chain recombines TRBV6-6 with TRBJ1-3, with 7 bases that match TRBD1. The CDR3 totals 14 residues. Germline lookup yields CDR1 MNHNY and CDR2 SVGAGI (reference sequence). The trim removed 8 bases at V and 2 bases at J, leaving 6 bases unmatched. CDR3 in amino acids: CASRKTGPGNTIYF. CDR3 in DNA: TGTGCCAGCCGAAAGACAGGGCCTGGAAACACCATATATTTT.

The chain employs TRBV10-3 and TRBJ1-2; TRBD1 matches at 10 bases. This CDR3 has 13 amino acids. The V segment lost 5 bases and the J segment 6 bases; nucleotides outside the gene matches: 3. Germline CDR1 and CDR2: ENHRY and SYGVKD. DNA for the CDR3: TGTGCCATCAGTAGAGGACAGGGGGATGGCTACACCTTC. It yields the protein CAISRGQGDGYTF.

The rearrangement uses TRBV19 and TRBJ2-2; D may be TRBD2 (6 bases). From germline, CDR1 is LNHDA and CDR2 SQIVND (reference sequence). CDR3 length: 14 residues. Trimming stripped 2 bases from V and 6 bases from J, with 10 bases between. The CDR3: CASSIWAGSGELFF. CDR3 coding DNA: TGTGCCAGTAGTATATGGGCGGGGTCCGGGGAGCTGTTTTTT.

In its sample, this clone was seen a few times. The chain employs TRBV19 and TRBJ2-1; D may be TRBD2 (5 bases). Trimming took off 2 bases at V and 7 bases at J, with 12 bases between the two ends. There are 14 residues in the CDR3. Germline values: CDR1 LNHDA, CDR2 SQIVND (reference sequence). The CDR3 DNA is TGTGCCAGTAGTATATTCGACTATTCGAATGAGCAGTTCTTC. Its protein product is CASSIFDYSNEQFF.

CDR3 coding DNA: TGCGCCAGCAGCCAAGAGCGGGAAAAGCAAGAGACCCAGTACTTC. This encodes CASSQEREKQETQYF. The gene calls are TRBV4-3 and TRBJ2-5; a possible D gene is TRBD2 (6 bases). V dropped 0 bases and J dropped 2 bases, with 10 bases sitting between them. This CDR3 has 15 amino acids. Germline values: CDR1 LGHNA, CDR2 YSLEER.

The CDR3 region is CASSLWGGAASGANVLTF. CDR3 nucleotides: TGTGCCAGCAGCTTATGGGGGGGAGCCGCCTCTGGGGCCAACGTCCTGACTTTC. This chain connects TRBV11-2 to TRBJ2-6; 7 bases map to TRBD2. CDR1 and CDR2 from the germline V gene are SGHAT and FQNNGV. J gave up 0 bases and V 2 bases, and 7 bases lay outside the gene matches. The CDR3 is 18 residues long.

This clone was found once. The chain combines TRBV27 with TRBJ1-1; the D gene is possibly TRBD1 (5 bases). The V end lost 5 bases, the J end lost 1 base, and 14 bases lay between the germline ends. Germline loops: CDR1 MNHEY, CDR2 SMNVEV (reference sequence). The CDR3 is 15 residues long. As DNA, the CDR3 is TGTGCCAGCAGTCCGCGGGCAGGGACGAACACTGAAGCTTTCTTT. Amino acids: CASSPRAGTNTEAFF.

The V and J genes are TRBV5-4 and TRBJ2-3; TRBD1 agrees at 7 bases. V gave up 3 bases and J gave up 3 bases; unmatched junction bases: 7. Germline CDR1 SGHNT, CDR2 YYREEE (reference sequence). The CDR3 contains 15 residues. The CDR3 nucleotides are TGTGCCAGCAGCTCTCGGACAGGAGTGACAGATACGCAGTATTTT. Translation gives CASSSRTGVTDTQYF. The whole variable domain, filled in from reference TRBV5-4 and TRBJ2-3, reads ETGVTQSPTHLIKTRGQQVTLRCSSQSGHNTVSWYQQALGQGPQFIFQYYREEENGRGNFPPRFSGLQFPNYSSELNVNALELDDSALYLCASSSRTGVTDTQYFGPGTRLTVL.